This passage covers 3 T cell receptor beta chains from one sample sequenced in a study of Ad26.COV2.S vaccination and SARS-CoV-2 variants. This sample's treatment: approximately 18 received Ad26.COV2.S at low or high dose, single or two shots; roughly five received placebo; per-sample allocation not given. Sample collection was performed on day 63 after the first vaccine or placebo injection. Produced via immunoSEQ multiplex PCR; TCRdb's table is partial and in-frame only. The table records 200,000 to 250,000 clones, around nine tenths of them present only once. Here the sequenced sample was peripheral blood, taken in a trial of Ad26.COV2.S vaccine versus placebo. Receptor source: a person between 18 and 59 years old who received the Ad26.COV2.S COVID-19 vaccine or a placebo.

This clone occurred a few times. The CDR3 nucleotides read TGTGCCAGCAGTGAGGCCCCCGGGAGCGCCTACGAGCAGTACTTC. Amino acid sequence: CASSEAPGSAYEQYF. V gene TRBV2 combines with J gene TRBJ2-7; a weak D match, TRBD2 (6 bases). CDR3 length equals 15 residues. In germline, CDR1 is SNHLY, CDR2 FYNNEI. Trimming left V 3 bases short and J 2 bases short, with 14 bases between.

The rearrangement links TRBV20-1 to TRBJ1-6; a weak D match, TRBD1 (5 bases). Germline V lookup: CDR1 DFQATT, CDR2 SNEGSKA (reference sequence). The CDR3 loop spans 11 amino acids. V was clipped by 6 bases and J by 9 bases, with 9 bases between them. The CDR3 nucleotides read TGCAGTGCCAGGGACGGTTCACCCCTCCACTTT. Its translation is CSARDGSPLHF.

The chain couples TRBV5-4 to TRBJ2-3; 8 nucleotides line up with TRBD2. Germline loops: CDR1 SGHNT, CDR2 YYREEE (reference sequence). CDR3 size: 16 residues. The V gene end was trimmed by 4 bases and the J gene end by 0 bases; junction bases not matched to a gene: 7. CDR3 bases: TGTGCCAGCAGCGGGAGCGGGGGCCAAAGCACAGATACGCAGTATTTT. It specifies CASSGSGGQSTDTQYF.